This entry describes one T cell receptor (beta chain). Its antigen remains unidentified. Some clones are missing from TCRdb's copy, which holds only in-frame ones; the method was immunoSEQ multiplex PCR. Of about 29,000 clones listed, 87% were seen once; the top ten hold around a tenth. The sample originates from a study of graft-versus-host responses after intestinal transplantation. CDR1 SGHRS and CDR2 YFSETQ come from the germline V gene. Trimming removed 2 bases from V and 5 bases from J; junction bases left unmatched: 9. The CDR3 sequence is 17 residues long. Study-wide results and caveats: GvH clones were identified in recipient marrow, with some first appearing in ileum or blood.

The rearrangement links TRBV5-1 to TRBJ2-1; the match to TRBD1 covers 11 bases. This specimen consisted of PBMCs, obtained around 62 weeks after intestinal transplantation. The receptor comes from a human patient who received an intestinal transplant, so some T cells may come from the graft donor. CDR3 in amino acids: CASSFRIAGQGDNEQFF. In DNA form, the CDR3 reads TGCGCCAGCAGCTTCCGTATTGCGGGACAGGGGGACAATGAGCAGTTCTTC.